Following are 9 T cell receptor beta chains from one sample sequenced in a study of response to subunit inactivated influenza vaccine. A single record per CDR3 protein comes from TCRdb applying MiXCR to the RT-PCR reads. The sample has roughly 520,000 distinct CDR3 sequences, about 25% seen once; the top ten hold under 2.5%. This sample comprised CD4+ T cells sorted from PBMCs, obtained 5 days after vaccination. The receptors were gathered from a man over 45 who received an inactivated influenza vaccine.

This clonotype showed up many times. The chain is built from TRBV29-1 and TRBJ2-3, with TRBD1 identical over 8 bases. The CDR3 runs 13 residues. CDR1 SQVTM and CDR2 ANQGSEA come from the germline V gene. The junction had 0 bases not matched to a gene; V was cut back by 1 base and J by 3 bases. CDR3 protein: CSVEGQGTDTQYF. The CDR3 DNA reads TGCAGCGTTGAAGGACAGGGGACAGATACGCAGTATTTT.

In this sample, this clonotype turned up a few times. This chain uses TRBV12-3 or TRBV12-4 with TRBJ1-5, with a possible D match to TRBD1 (5 bases). CDR3 length equals 13 residues. Trimming removed 5 bases from V and 11 bases from J, with 16 bases in between. The CDR3: CASSRGPQQAQHF. CDR3 sequence (DNA): TGTGCCAGCAGTCGGGGACCGCAGCAGGCCCAGCATTTT.

The chain recombines TRBV7-9 with TRBJ1-5; D possibly corresponds to TRBD1 (6 bases). The CDR3 is 14 amino acids. Germline CDR1 and CDR2: SEHNR and FQNEAQ (reference sequence). Trimming took 1 base from V and 7 from J, leaving 11 bases between them. CDR3 in DNA: TGTGCCAGCAGCTTAGAGGGGGGCTGGCAGCCCCAGCATTTT. Encoded protein: CASSLEGGWQPQHF. Full variable domain (outside the CDR3, taken from reference TRBV7-9 and TRBJ1-5): DTGVSQNPRHKITKRGQNVTFRCDPISEHNRLYWYRQTLGQGPEFLTYFQNEAQLEKSRLLSDRFSAERPKGSFSTLEIQRTEQGDSAMYLCASSLEGGWQPQHFGDGTRLSIL.

This clonotype has only a few counts. The chain uses TRBV20-1 and TRBJ2-5, with a possible D match to TRBD2 (7 bases). The V gene's germline CDR1 is DFQATT and CDR2 SNEGSKA (reference sequence). The CDR3 runs 13 residues. V was clipped by 1 base and J by 4 bases, with 10 bases between them. This CDR3 reads CSARAGGRETQYF. CDR3 nucleotide sequence: TGCAGTGCTAGAGCGGGGGGCCGAGAGACCCAGTACTTC.

The gene calls are TRBV6-2 or TRBV6-3 and TRBJ1-1; unclear D gene. The germline V gene encodes CDR1 MNHEY and CDR2 SVGEGT. V was cut by 4 bases and J by 3 bases, with 6 bases left in between. The CDR3 has 12 amino acids. The CDR3 loop is CASSSQHTEAFF. CDR3 nucleotides: TGTGCCAGCAGTTCCCAGCACACTGAAGCTTTCTTT.

The V and J genes are TRBV2 and TRBJ1-1; D is possibly TRBD1 (6 bases). Trimming stripped 1 base from V and 9 bases from J, with 9 bases between. Looked up from germline, CDR1 is SNHLY and CDR2 is FYNNEI. The CDR3 runs to 12 residues. CDR3 amino acids: CASSEGTVQAFF. The CDR3 DNA is TGTGCCAGCAGTGAAGGGACAGTACAAGCTTTCTTT. Based on the CDR3 plus reference TRBV2 and TRBJ1-1, the full variable domain is EPEVTQTPSHQVTQMGQEVILRCVPISNHLYFYWYRQILGQKVEFLVSFYNNEISEKSEIFDDQFSVERPDGSNFTLKIRSTKLEDSAMYFCASSEGTVQAFFGQGTRLTVV.

The rearrangement uses TRBV5-1 and TRBJ2-2, with D possibly matching TRBD2 (5 bases). The V end was cut by 2 bases, the J end by 4 bases, with 15 bases between. Germline CDR1 is SGHRS and CDR2 is YFSETQ. This CDR3 spans 16 amino acids. The CDR3 region has the DNA TGCGCCAGCAGCTTCGGGCCCCTCGAGGGCACCGGGGAGCTGTTTTTT. Protein product: CASSFGPLEGTGELFF.

The chain carries TRBV7-2 and TRBJ2-5, with a tentative D call TRBD1 (5 bases). Germline CDR1 SGHTA, CDR2 FQGNSA. Trimming stripped 1 base from V and 4 bases from J, with 16 bases between. This CDR3 spans 16 amino acids. In DNA form, the CDR3 reads TGTGCCAGCAGCTTAGGGGCCACAGGCGGTGGAGAGACCCAGTACTTC. Translated, it gives CASSLGATGGGETQYF. Drawing the rest from reference TRBV7-2 and TRBJ2-5, the complete variable domain is GAGVSQSPSNKVTEKGKDVELRCDPISGHTALYWYRQSLGQGLEFLIYFQGNSAPDKSGLPSDRFSAERTGGSVSTLTIQRTQQEDSAVYLCASSLGATGGGETQYFGPGTRLLVL.

This chain uses TRBV20-1 with TRBJ2-4; D unclear. CDR3 length: 14 amino acids. The ends were cut back, 0 bases at V and 8 bases at J, with 14 bases in the middle. CDR1 is DFQATT, CDR2 SNEGSKA, per germline (reference sequence). CDR3: CSARDHLSGDIQYF. For the CDR3, the DNA is TGCAGTGCTAGAGACCATTTAAGTGGGGACATTCAGTACTTC.